The clone carrying this TCR beta chain was recorded a few times. No antigen is known for it. The CDR3 length is 15 residues. V lost 2 bases to trimming and J lost 4 bases; unmatched junction nucleotides: 4. CDR1 is MNHEY and CDR2 is SMNVEV in the germline V gene (reference sequence). Via MiXCR, TCRdb re-called the 5' RACE reads, giving one row per CDR3 protein. The sample consists of under 500,000 distinct CDR3 sequences, around 19% of them appearing once. The entry originates in a study of T cells after yellow fever vaccination. Study-wide results and limits: A large majority of primary-vaccination clones showed up again after the booster (approximately 96% CD4, around 88% CD8). Clonotypes appearing in both CD4 and CD8 compartments existed, and their share was small. Contamination by abundant bulk-population clonotypes could be present in FACS-sorted repertoires.

The input for sequencing was PBMCs, taken before the yellow fever booster vaccination. This clonotype was sampled from a man younger than 35 who received the YFV17D yellow fever vaccine. The chain carries TRBV27 and TRBJ2-3, with TRBD1 matching 9 bases. DNA of the CDR3: TGTGCCAGCAGTTTAACAGGGGGCAAGGCAGATACGCAGTATTTT. Protein product: CASSLTGGKADTQYF.